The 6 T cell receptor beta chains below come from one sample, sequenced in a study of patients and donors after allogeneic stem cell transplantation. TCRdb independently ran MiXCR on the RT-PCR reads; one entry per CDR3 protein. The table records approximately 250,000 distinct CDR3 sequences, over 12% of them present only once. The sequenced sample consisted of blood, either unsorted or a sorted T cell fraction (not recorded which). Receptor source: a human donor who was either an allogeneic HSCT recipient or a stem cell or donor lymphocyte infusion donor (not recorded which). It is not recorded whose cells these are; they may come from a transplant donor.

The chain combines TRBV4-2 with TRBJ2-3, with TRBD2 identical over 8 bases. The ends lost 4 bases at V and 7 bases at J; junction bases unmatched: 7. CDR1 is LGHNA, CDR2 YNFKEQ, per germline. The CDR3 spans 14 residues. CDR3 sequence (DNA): TGTGCCAGCAGCCCCACTCCGGGGGGGAATACGCAGTATTTT. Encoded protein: CASSPTPGGNTQYF.

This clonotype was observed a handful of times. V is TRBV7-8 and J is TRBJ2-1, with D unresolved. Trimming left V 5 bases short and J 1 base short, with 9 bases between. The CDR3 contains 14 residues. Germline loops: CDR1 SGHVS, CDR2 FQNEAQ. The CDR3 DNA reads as TGTGCCAGCAGCCCCGACTCGTCCTACAATGAGCAGTTCTTC. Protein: CASSPDSSYNEQFF.

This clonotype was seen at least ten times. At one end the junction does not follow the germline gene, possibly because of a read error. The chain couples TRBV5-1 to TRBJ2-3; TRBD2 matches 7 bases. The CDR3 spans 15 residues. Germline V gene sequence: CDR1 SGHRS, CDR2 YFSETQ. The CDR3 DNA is TGTGCCAGCAGTTTAGGGCTAGCGGGCACAGATACGCAGTATTTT. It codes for CASSLGLAGTDTQYF.

The CDR3 loop is CASSVSLTTDTQYF. The CDR3 DNA is TGTGCCAGCAGCGTAAGTTTAACTACAGATACGCAGTATTTT. The rearrangement joins TRBV9 to TRBJ2-3; no definite D call. Germline V gene data show CDR1 as SGDLS and CDR2 as YYNGEE. The CDR3 is 14 residues long. Trimming pared 1 base from V and 3 bases from J, leaving 9 bases between.

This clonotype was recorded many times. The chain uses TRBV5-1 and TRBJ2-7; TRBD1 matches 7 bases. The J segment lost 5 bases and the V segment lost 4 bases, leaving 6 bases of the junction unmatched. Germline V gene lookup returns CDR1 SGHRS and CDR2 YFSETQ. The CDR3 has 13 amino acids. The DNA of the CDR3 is TGCGCCAGCAGCCTAGGGACAGCGAACGAGCAGTACTTC. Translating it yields CASSLGTANEQYF. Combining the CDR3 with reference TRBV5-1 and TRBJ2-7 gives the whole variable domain KAGVTQTPRYLIKTRGQQVTLSCSPISGHRSVSWYQQTPGQGLQFLFEYFSETQRNKGNFPGRFSGRQFSNSRSEMNVSTLELGDSALYLCASSLGTANEQYFGPGTRLTVT.

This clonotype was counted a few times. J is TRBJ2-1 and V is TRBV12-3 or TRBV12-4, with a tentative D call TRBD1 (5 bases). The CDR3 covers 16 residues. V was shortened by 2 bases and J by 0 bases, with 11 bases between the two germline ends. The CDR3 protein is CASSLKGRSSYNEQFF. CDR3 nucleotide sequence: TGTGCCAGCAGTTTAAAGGGGCGAAGCTCCTACAATGAGCAGTTCTTC.